This T cell receptor beta chain was sequenced for a study of vaccination and CD4 T cells after COVID-19. Note on this clonotype: The antigen is undetermined.

Study-wide results and limits: Median SARS-CoV-2-reactive clonotype numbers went from 21 to 38; this increase was not significant.

With the Oncomine TCR Beta short-read assay, DNA from cultured CD4+ T cells was sequenced. TCRdb ran MiXCR on the PCR reads and lists one entry per CDR3 protein. Of 15,000 to 20,000 distinct CDR3 sequences listed, roughly 23% are singletons. Treatment indicated: approximately nine-day PBMC culture with coronavirus spike peptide pools or control peptides (ViraFEST assay). Input material: cultured CD4+ T cells from blood. The TCR comes from a human donor with COVID-19.

CDR3 amino acids: CASDASNGQTQYF. CDR3 DNA: TGTGCCAGCGATGCTTCGAACGGGCAGACCCAGTACTTC. This chain uses TRBV28 with TRBJ2-5; D is unresolved. This CDR3 contains 13 residues. Trimming pared 8 bases from V and 6 bases from J, leaving 16 bases between. Germline V gene data show CDR1 as MDHEN and CDR2 as SYDVKM. Variable domain in full (rest from reference TRBV28 and TRBJ2-5): DVKVTQSSRYLVKRTGEKVFLECVQDMDHENMFWYRQDPGLGLRLIYFSYDVKMKEKGDIPEGYSVSREKKERFSLILESASTNQTSMYLCASDASNGQTQYFGPGTRLLVL.